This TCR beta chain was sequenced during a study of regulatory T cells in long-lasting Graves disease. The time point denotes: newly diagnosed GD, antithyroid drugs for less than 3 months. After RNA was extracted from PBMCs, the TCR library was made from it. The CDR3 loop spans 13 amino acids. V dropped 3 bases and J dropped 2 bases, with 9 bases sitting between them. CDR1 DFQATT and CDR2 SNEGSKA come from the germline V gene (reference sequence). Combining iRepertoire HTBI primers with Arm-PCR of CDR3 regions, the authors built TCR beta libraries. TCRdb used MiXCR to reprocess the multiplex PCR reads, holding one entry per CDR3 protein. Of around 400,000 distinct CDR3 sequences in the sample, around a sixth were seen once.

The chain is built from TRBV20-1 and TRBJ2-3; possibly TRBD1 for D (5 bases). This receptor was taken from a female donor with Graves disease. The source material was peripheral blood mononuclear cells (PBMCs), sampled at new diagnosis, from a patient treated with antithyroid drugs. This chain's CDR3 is CSASDRPTDTQYF. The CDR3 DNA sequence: TGCAGTGCTAGCGACAGACCCACAGATACGCAGTATTTT.